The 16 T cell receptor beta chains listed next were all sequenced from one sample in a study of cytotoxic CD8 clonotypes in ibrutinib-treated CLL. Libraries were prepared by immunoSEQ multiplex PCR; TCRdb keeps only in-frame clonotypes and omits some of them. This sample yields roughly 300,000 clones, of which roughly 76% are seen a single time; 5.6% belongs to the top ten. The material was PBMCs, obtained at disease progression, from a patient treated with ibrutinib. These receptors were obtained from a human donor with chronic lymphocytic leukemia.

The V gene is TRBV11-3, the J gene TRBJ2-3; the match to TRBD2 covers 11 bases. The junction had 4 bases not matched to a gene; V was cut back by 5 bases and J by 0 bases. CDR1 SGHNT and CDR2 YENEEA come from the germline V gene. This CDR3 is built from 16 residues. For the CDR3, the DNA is TGTGCCAGCAGCCAATCTAGCGGGAGGAGCACAGATACGCAGTATTTT. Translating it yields CASSQSSGRSTDTQYF.

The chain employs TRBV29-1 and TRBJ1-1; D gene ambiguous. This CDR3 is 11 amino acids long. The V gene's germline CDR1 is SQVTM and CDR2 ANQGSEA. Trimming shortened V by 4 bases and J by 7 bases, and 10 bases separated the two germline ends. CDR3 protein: CSVGTFDEAFF. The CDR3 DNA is TGCAGCGTTGGGACCTTCGATGAAGCTTTCTTT.

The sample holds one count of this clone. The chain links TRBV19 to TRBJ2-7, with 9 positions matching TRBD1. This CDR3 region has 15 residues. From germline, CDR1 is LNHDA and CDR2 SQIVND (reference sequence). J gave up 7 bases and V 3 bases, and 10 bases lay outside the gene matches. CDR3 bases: TGTGCCAGTAGTATTCGACAGGGGGTTCATTTGGAGCAGTACTTC. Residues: CASSIRQGVHLEQYF.

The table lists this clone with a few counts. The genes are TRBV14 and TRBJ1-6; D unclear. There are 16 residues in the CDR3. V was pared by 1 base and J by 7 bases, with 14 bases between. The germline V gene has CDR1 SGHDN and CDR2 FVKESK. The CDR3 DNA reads TGTGCCAGCAGCCAAGGTGGCCTTTTCCAAAATTCACCCCTCCACTTT. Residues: CASSQGGLFQNSPLHF.

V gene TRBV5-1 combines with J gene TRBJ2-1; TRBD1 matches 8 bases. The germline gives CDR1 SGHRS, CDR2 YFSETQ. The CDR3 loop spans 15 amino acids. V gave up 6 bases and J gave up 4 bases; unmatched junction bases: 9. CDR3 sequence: CASIPGQGPYNEQFF. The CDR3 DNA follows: TGCGCCAGCATCCCTGGACAGGGACCTTACAATGAGCAGTTCTTC.

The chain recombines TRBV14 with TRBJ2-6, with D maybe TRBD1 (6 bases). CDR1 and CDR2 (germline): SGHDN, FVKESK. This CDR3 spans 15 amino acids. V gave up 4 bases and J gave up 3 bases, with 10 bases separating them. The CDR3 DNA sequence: TGTGCCAGCAGCCCAGGGGTGTTTGGGGCCAACGTCCTGACTTTC. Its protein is CASSPGVFGANVLTF.

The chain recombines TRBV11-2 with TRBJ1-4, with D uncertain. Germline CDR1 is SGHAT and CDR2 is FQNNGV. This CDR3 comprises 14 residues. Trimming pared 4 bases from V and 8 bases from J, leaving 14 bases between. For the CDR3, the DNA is TGTGCCAGCAGCTCCCGGCGGGTGGCGGAAAAACTGTTTTTT. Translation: CASSSRRVAEKLFF.

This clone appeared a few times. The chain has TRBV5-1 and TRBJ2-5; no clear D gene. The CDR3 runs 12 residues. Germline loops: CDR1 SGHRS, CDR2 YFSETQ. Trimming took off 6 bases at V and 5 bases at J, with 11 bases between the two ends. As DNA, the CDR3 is TGCGCCAGCAAAAAGTCGCTGGAGACCCAGTACTTC. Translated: CASKKSLETQYF.

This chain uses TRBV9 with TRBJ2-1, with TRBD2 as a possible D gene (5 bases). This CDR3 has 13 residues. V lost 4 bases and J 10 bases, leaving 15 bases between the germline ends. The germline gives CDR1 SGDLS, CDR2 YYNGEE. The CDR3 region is CASSLTTDSEQFF. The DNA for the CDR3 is TGTGCCAGCAGCCTTACAACGGACTCAGAGCAGTTCTTC. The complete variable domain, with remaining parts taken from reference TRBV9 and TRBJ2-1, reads DSGVTQTPKHLITATGQRVTLRCSPRSGDLSVYWYQQSLDQGLQFLIQYYNGEERAKGNILERFSAQQFPDLHSELNLSSLELGDSALYFCASSLTTDSEQFFGPGTRLTVL.

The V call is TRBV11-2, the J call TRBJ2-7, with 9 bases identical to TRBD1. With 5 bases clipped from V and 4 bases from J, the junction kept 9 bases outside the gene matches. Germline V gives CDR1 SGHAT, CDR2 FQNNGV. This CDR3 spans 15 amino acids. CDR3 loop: CASSRLQGARYEQYF. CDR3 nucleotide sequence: TGTGCCAGCAGCCGACTACAGGGGGCTCGGTACGAGCAGTACTTC.

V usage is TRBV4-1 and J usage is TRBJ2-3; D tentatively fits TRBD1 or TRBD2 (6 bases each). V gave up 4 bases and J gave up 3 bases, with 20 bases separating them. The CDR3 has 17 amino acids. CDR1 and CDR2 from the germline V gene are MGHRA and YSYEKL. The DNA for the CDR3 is TGCGCCAGCAGCCCCCTGGCAGGGCGGAGGGGGACAGATACGCAGTATTTT. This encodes CASSPLAGRRGTDTQYF.

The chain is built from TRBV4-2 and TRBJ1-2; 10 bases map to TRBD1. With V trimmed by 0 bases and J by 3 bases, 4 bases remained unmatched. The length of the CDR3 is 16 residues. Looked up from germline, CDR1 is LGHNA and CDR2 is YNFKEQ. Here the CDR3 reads CASSQEGTGAYYGYTF. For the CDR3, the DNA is TGTGCCAGCAGCCAAGAAGGGACAGGGGCTTACTATGGCTACACCTTC.

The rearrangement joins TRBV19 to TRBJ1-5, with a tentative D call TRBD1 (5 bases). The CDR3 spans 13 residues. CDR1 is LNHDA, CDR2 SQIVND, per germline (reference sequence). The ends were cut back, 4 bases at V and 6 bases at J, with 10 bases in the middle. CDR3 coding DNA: TGTGCCAGTAGTAAGGGACGGGGTCAGCCCCAGCATTTT. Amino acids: CASSKGRGQPQHF.

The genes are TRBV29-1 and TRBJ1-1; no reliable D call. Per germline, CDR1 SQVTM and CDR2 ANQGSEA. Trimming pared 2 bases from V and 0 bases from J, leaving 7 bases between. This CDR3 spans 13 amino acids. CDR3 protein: CSVETTLNTEAFF. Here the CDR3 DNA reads TGCAGCGTTGAAACAACACTGAACACTGAAGCTTTCTTT.

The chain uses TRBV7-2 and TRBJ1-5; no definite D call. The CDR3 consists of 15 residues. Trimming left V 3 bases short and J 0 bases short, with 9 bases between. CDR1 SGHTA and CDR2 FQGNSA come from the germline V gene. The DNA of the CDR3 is TGTGCCAGCAGCTTCGAGGAATATAGCAATCAGCCCCAGCATTTT. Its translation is CASSFEEYSNQPQHF.

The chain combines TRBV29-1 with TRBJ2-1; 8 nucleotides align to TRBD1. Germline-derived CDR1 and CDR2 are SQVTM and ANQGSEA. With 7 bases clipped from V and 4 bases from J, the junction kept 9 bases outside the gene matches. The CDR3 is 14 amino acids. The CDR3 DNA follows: TGCAGCGGGCACGGGACAGGCTATTACAATGAGCAGTTCTTC. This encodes CSGHGTGYYNEQFF.